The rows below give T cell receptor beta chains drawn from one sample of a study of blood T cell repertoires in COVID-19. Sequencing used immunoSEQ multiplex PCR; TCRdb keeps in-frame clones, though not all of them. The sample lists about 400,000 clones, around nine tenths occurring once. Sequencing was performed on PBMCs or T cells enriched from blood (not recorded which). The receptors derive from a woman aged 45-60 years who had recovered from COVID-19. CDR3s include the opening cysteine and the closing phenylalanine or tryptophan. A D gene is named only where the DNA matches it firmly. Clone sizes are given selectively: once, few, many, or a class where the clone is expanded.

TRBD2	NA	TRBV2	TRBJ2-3	TGTGCCAGCAGTTACGGGACTAGGCGCACAGATACGCAGTATTTT	CASSYGTRRTDTQYF
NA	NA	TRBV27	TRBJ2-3	TGTGCCAGCAGTTTATTTGCCGAAGGGAGCCGAGATACGCAGTATTTT	CASSLFAEGSRDTQYF
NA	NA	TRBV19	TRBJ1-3	TGTGCCACCACACGTCAGGGGTTTATTGGAAACACCATATATTTT	CATTRQGFIGNTIYF
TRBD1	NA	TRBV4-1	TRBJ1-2	TGCGCCAGCAGCCCATTACCCAGGGGGGCCAATGGCTACACCTTC	CASSPLPRGANGYTF
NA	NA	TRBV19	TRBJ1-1	TGTGCCAGTAGGCTTACGACGAGCACCTCCGGGGTTACTGAAGCTTTCTTT	CASRLTTSTSGVTEAFF
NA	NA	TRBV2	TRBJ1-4	TGTGCCAGCAGGAGGGGGGGAATTAATGAAAAACTGTTTTTT	CASRRGGINEKLFF
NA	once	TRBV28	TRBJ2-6	TGTGCCAGCAGCCAGGGTGCTGGGGCCAACGTCCTGACTTTC	CASSQGAGANVLTF
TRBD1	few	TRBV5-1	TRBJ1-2	TGCGCCAGCAGTCCCGGACAGGGGACGAACTATGGCTACACCTTC	CASSPGQGTNYGYTF
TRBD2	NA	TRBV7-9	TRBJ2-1	TGTGCCAGTGGGACGGGACTAGCGGCCTACAATGAGCAGTTCTTC	CASGTGLAAYNEQFF
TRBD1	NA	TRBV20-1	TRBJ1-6	TGCAGTGCTACACAGGGGGTCCCCCTCCACTTT	CSATQGVPLHF
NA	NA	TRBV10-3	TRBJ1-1	TGTGCCATCAGTGAGTCGAGGGCACGAGACACTGAAGCTTTCTTT	CAISESRARDTEAFF
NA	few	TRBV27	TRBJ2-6	TGTGCCAGCAGCAGGGTGGTTGGATCTGGGGCCAACGTCCTGACTTTC	CASSRVVGSGANVLTF
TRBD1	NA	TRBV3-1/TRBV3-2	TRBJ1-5	TGTGCCAGCAGCCAGACGACAGGGGGAATGAGCAATCAGCCCCAGCATTTT	CASSQTTGGMSNQPQHF
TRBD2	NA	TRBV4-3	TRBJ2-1	TGCGCCAGCAGCCACGCTACACTAGCGGGGGTTGACAATGAGCAGTTCTTC	CASSHATLAGVDNEQFF
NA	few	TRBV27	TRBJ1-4	TGTGCCAGCAGCCACAGGAGAGGCGGTGAAAAACTGTTTTTT	CASSHRRGGEKLFF
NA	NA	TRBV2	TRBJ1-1	TGTGCCAGCAGGACCGACAGTTCAAACACTGAAGCTTTCTTT	CASRTDSSNTEAFF
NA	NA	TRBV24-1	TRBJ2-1	TGTGCCACCAGTGACTACAAAGGTCCAGGGCCGCATGAGCAGTTCTTC	CATSDYKGPGPHEQFF
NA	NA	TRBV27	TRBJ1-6	TGTGCCAGCAGTTTGGCGGTGGGGCCTTCACCCCTCCACTTT	CASSLAVGPSPLHF
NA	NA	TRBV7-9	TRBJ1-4	TGTGCCAGCAGCTTAACAGGGTCGGGGGAAAAACTGTTTTTT	CASSLTGSGEKLFF
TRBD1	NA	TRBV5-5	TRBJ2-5	TGTGCCAGCAGCTTGGCCGGGACAGGGGGGGAGACCCAGTACTTC	CASSLAGTGGETQYF
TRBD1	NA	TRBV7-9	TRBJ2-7	TGTGCCAGCAGCAATCCGACGGGACAGGTCGGCCACGAGCAGTACTTC	CASSNPTGQVGHEQYF
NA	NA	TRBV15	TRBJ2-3	TGTGCCACCAGCAGAGTTCAAGTTGGGGGGGCCAGTTCAGATACGCAGTATTTT	CATSRVQVGGASSDTQYF
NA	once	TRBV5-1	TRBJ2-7	TGCGCCAGCAGCCATGGACTACCGCCTCAAAAAACCTACGAGCAGTACTTC	CASSHGLPPQKTYEQYF
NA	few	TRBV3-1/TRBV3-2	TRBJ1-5	TGTGCCAGCAGCCACGGCGGGCCCGTGGGGCCCCAGCATTTT	CASSHGGPVGPQHF
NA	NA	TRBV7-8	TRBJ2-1	TGTGCCAGCAGCTCTCGTCGGGGGGCAACGTGGAATGAGCAGTTCTTC	CASSSRRGATWNEQFF
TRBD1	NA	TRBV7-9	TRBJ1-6	TGTGCCAGCAGCTGGGGGACCGGGACAGGAAATTCACCCCTCCACTTT	CASSWGTGTGNSPLHF
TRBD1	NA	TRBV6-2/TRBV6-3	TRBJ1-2	TGTGCCAGCAGTGCGATGACAGGGACGAAGGTTAACTATGGCTACACCTTC	CASSAMTGTKVNYGYTF
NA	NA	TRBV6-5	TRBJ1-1	TGTGCCAGCCGATACGCCGAGTTGAACACTGAAGCTTTCTTT	CASRYAELNTEAFF
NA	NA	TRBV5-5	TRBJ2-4	TGTGCCAGCAGCTTCTCGGAACAGGTTCAGTACTTC	CASSFSEQVQYF
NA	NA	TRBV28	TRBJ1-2	TGTGCCAGCAGCCGGAAAACAGGGAGAGCTAACTATGGCTACACCTTC	CASSRKTGRANYGYTF
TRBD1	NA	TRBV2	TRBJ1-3	TGTGCCAGCCGACAGGGGACGTACGGAAACACCATATATTTT	CASRQGTYGNTIYF
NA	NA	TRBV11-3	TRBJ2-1	TGTGCCAGCAGCTTACCACCGGGTCTATGGGGGGATGAGCAGTTCTTC	CASSLPPGLWGDEQFF
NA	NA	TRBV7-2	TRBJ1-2	TGTGCCAGCAGCTACAGACAGAAGGATGGCTACACCTTC	CASSYRQKDGYTF
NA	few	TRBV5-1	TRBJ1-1	TGCGCCAGCAGCCCCCGTGCGGGGGAGAACACTGAAGCTTTCTTT	CASSPRAGENTEAFF
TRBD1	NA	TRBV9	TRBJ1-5	TGTGCCAGCAGCGAGTGGGACAGGGGAAATCAGCCCCAGCATTTT	CASSEWDRGNQPQHF
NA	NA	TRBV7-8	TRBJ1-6	TGTGCCAGCAGCTTTGACAGTTTCTATAATTCACCCCTCCACTTT	CASSFDSFYNSPLHF
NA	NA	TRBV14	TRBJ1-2	TGTGCCAGCAGCCGGGACACCCCTATGGTCTATGGCTACACCTTC	CASSRDTPMVYGYTF
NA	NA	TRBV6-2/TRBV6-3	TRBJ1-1	TGTGCCAGCAGTTCCCCGGTGCTTGTAGCTTTCTTT	CASSSPVLVAFF
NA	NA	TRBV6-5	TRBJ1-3	TGTGCCAGCAGTTTCTCTATCCCACAGGATGGAAACACCATATATTTT	CASSFSIPQDGNTIYF
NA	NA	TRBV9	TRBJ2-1	TGTGCCAGCAGCGTAGATCTAATGTCCAATGAGCAGTTCTTC	CASSVDLMSNEQFF
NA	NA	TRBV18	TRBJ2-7	TGTGCCAGCTCACCCAATGAGGGCACCTACGAGCAGTACTTC	CASSPNEGTYEQYF
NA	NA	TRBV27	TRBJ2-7	TGTGCCAGCAGTTATAGGGGTCCCTACGAGCAGTACTTC	CASSYRGPYEQYF
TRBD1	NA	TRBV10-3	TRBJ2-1	TGTGCCATCAGTCGGGACAGGGCAATTTTCGATGAGCAGTTCTTC	CAISRDRAIFDEQFF
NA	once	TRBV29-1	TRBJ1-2	TGCAGCGTTGCGGGGGGGGATGGCTACACCTTC	CSVAGGDGYTF
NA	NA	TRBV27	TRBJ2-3	TGTGCCAGCAGTTTAGCCGGGACATTAAATACGCAGTATTTT	CASSLAGTLNTQYF
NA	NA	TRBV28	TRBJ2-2	TGTGCCAGCAGTTTGGGACTCCTACTCGGGGAGCTGTTTTTT	CASSLGLLLGELFF
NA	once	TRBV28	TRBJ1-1	TGTGCCAGCAGGTCGGGGGGGCCGAGTGAAGCTTTCTTT	CASRSGGPSEAFF
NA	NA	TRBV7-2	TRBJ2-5	TGTGCCAGCAGCTACGGGGGCCAAGAGACCCAGTACTTC	CASSYGGQETQYF
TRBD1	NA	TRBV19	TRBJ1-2	TGTGCCAGTAGTACGGGGACAGGGTATGGCTACACCTTC	CASSTGTGYGYTF
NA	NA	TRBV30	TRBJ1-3	TGTGCCTGGAGTGCCGGAAGATTAGGGGGATCAGGAAACACCATATATTTT	CAWSAGRLGGSGNTIYF
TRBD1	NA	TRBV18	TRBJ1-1	TGTGCCAGCTCACCTCCAGGGGGAGGAGTGAACACTGAAGCTTTCTTT	CASSPPGGGVNTEAFF
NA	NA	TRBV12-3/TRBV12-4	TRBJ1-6	TGTGCCACCACCGGGTCCTATAATTCACCCCTCCACTTT	CATTGSYNSPLHF
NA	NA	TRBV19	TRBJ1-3	TGTGCCAGTGACCGGGACACCTCATTCTCTGGAAACACCATATATTTT	CASDRDTSFSGNTIYF